A selection of T cell receptor beta chains follows, all from one sample in a study of blood T cell repertoires in COVID-19. Libraries were prepared by immunoSEQ multiplex PCR; TCRdb keeps only in-frame clonotypes and omits some of them. The sample records about 250,000 clones, just over 90% being singletons. The sample consisted of PBMCs or T cells enriched from blood (not recorded which). These receptors came from a woman between 18 and 29 years old who had recovered from COVID-19. CDR3s include the opening cysteine and the closing phenylalanine or tryptophan. The order of the fields is V gene, D gene, clone size, J gene, CDR3 DNA, CDR3 protein. The D gene is left open where the match is weak. Some rows have no size entry. The others give once, few or many, or a class for an expanded clone.

TRBV11-2	.	.	TRBJ2-7	TGTGCCAGCAGCTCCGAACGGAACAGGTACGAGCAGTACTTC	CASSSERNRYEQYF
TRBV7-3	.	.	TRBJ1-2	TGTGCCAGCAGCCGGGCGGGAGGTCGCGGCTACACCTTC	CASSRAGGRGYTF
TRBV5-1	TRBD2	.	TRBJ2-7	TGCGCCAGCAGCTCAGTAGCGGGAGTCTACGAGCAGTACTTC	CASSSVAGVYEQYF
TRBV4-1	.	.	TRBJ1-1	TGCGCCAGCAGCCCGACTATTAGATCTACAGGGTTCACTGAAGCTTTCTTT	CASSPTIRSTGFTEAFF
TRBV6-6	.	.	TRBJ1-5	TGTGCCAGCGCGCCTATCGTTACGGAGCAGCCCCAGCATTTT	CASAPIVTEQPQHF
TRBV19	TRBD2	.	TRBJ2-3	TGTGCCACTGGGGGGGTACCGAGCACAGATACGCAGTATTTT	CATGGVPSTDTQYF
TRBV13	.	.	TRBJ1-5	TGTGCCAGCAGCCCGGGGAGAGATCAGCCCCAGCATTTT	CASSPGRDQPQHF
TRBV6-5	.	.	TRBJ2-7	TGTGCCAGCCTGGGCCTCTCCTACGAGCAGTACTTC	CASLGLSYEQYF
TRBV19	.	.	TRBJ1-5	TGTGCCAGTAGTATATCCAGCGGGCCCGATAGCAATCAGCCCCAGCATTTT	CASSISSGPDSNQPQHF
TRBV3-1/TRBV3-2	.	.	TRBJ1-1	TGTGCCAGCAGCCAAGTAACAGGAACCACTGAAGCTTTCTTT	CASSQVTGTTEAFF
TRBV29-1	.	.	TRBJ2-3	TGCAGCGCCGCCGGGACAAGGGGAACAGATACGCAGTATTTT	CSAAGTRGTDTQYF
TRBV5-8	.	.	TRBJ1-2	TGTGCCAGCAGCGTAGGGCGGGGGAGGAACAACTATGGCTACACCTTC	CASSVGRGRNNYGYTF
TRBV6-5	TRBD1	.	TRBJ2-7	TGTGCCAGCAGAACTCCGGGACAGGGCTACGAGCAGTACTTC	CASRTPGQGYEQYF
TRBV24-1	.	.	TRBJ2-3	TGTGCCAACGATAGGGGGACGGAGACGCAGTATTTT	CANDRGTETQYF
TRBV4-2	TRBD1	.	TRBJ2-3	TGTGCCAGCAGCCAAGATCGCCGGGACAGGTTCACAGATACGCAGTATTTT	CASSQDRRDRFTDTQYF
TRBV3-1/TRBV3-2	.	.	TRBJ2-3	TGTGCCAGCAGCCCGGGACTTAGCACAGATACGCAGTATTTT	CASSPGLSTDTQYF
TRBV3-1/TRBV3-2	TRBD1	.	TRBJ1-2	TGTGCCAGCAGCCGGGACAGGGTCAACTATGGCTACACCTTC	CASSRDRVNYGYTF
TRBV4-2	TRBD2	.	TRBJ2-1	TGTGCCAGCAGCCCCCAGGGAAGCGGGGAACCCAATGAGCAGTTCTTC	CASSPQGSGEPNEQFF
TRBV12-3/TRBV12-4	.	.	TRBJ1-2	TGTGCCAGCAGTTCTCCTAACTATGGCTACACCTTC	CASSSPNYGYTF
TRBV28	.	.	TRBJ1-2	TGTGCCAGCAATCCCACGCGGGGCTACTATGGCTACACCTTC	CASNPTRGYYGYTF
TRBV6-4	.	few	TRBJ1-1	TGTGCCAGCAGTGAGTCACCGGGACAAACGGTTGAAGCTTTCTTT	CASSESPGQTVEAFF
TRBV10-3	TRBD2	.	TRBJ2-7	TGTGCCATCTCCGGGGGGGCTCGCTACGAGCAGTACTTC	CAISGGARYEQYF
TRBV19	.	.	TRBJ2-1	TGTGCCAGTAGTACCGTCTTATACAATGAGCAGTTCTTC	CASSTVLYNEQFF
TRBV19	TRBD2	.	TRBJ2-3	TGTGCCAGTAGTGGGACTAGCCAGGATACGCAGTATTTT	CASSGTSQDTQYF
TRBV4-2	TRBD2	.	TRBJ2-2	TGTGCCAGCAGCCAAGTAGCGGGAGTGTTAAGTACCGGGGAGCTGTTTTTT	CASSQVAGVLSTGELFF
TRBV29-1	.	.	TRBJ2-4	TGCAGCGTTGTTAAGGGGTCTAAAAACATTCAGTACTTC	CSVVKGSKNIQYF
TRBV29-1	TRBD2	.	TRBJ2-1	TGCAGCGCTCCGGGACTAGCGGAATATGAGCAGTTCTTC	CSAPGLAEYEQFF
TRBV24-1	.	.	TRBJ1-5	TGTGCCACCAGTGATCGTCCTAAAGAGGGCAATCAGCCCCAGCATTTT	CATSDRPKEGNQPQHF
TRBV24-1	.	.	TRBJ1-6	TGTGCCACCAGTGACAGGTCAGATTCACCCCTCCACTTT	CATSDRSDSPLHF
TRBV9	.	.	TRBJ2-5	TGTGCCAGCAGCGTAGCGGGAGCTGTGGGAGAGACCCAGTACTTC	CASSVAGAVGETQYF
TRBV5-1	.	.	TRBJ2-3	TGCGCCAGCAGCTTGGGCGGGGCGAGCACAGATACGCAGTATTTT	CASSLGGASTDTQYF
TRBV15	TRBD1	.	TRBJ1-3	TGTGCCACCAGCAGAGCCCAGGGGGTAAACACCATATATTTT	CATSRAQGVNTIYF
TRBV2	TRBD2	.	TRBJ2-1	TGTGCCAGCAGCGATGGACTAGCGGGAGGGAATGAGCAGTTCTTC	CASSDGLAGGNEQFF
TRBV5-1	TRBD2	.	TRBJ2-2	TGCGCCAGCGGACTAGCGGAGACGAACACCGGGGAGCTGTTTTTT	CASGLAETNTGELFF
TRBV6-4	TRBD2	.	TRBJ2-3	TGTGCCAGCAGTGTGACTAGCGGGGGCACAGATACGCAGTATTTT	CASSVTSGGTDTQYF
TRBV5-1	TRBD1	.	TRBJ1-2	TGCGCCAGCAGCTTGGAGGGACAGGGGAACGGCTACACCTTC	CASSLEGQGNGYTF
TRBV7-9	TRBD2	.	TRBJ2-3	TGTGCCAGCAGCTCTAGCGGGAGGACGCCAGATACGCAGTATTTT	CASSSSGRTPDTQYF
TRBV9	.	few	TRBJ2-7	TGTGCCAGCAGCGTAGGGCCGTCATACGAGCAGTACTTC	CASSVGPSYEQYF
TRBV5-1	.	.	TRBJ2-2	TGCGCCAGCAGCTTGGAGGCTCCGGCCGGAGCCGGGGAGCTGTTTTTT	CASSLEAPAGAGELFF
TRBV28	TRBD1	.	TRBJ1-3	TGTGCCAGCAGTTTGCCCCAGGGGGCGAGAGGAAACACCATATATTTT	CASSLPQGARGNTIYF
TRBV18	.	.	TRBJ1-1	TGTGCCAGCTCACCACCTCAGGGGCAGGGGACTGAAGCTTTCTTT	CASSPPQGQGTEAFF
TRBV28	.	.	TRBJ1-2	TGTGCCAGCAGTTTAGGGGCCGGCTACACCTTC	CASSLGAGYTF
TRBV19	TRBD1	.	TRBJ1-1	TGTGCCAGTAAGGACAGGCAAAGCGGCACTGAAGCTTTCTTT	CASKDRQSGTEAFF
TRBV10-3	.	.	TRBJ1-2	TGTGCCATCAGTGTCTCAGATAACTATGGCTACACCTTC	CAISVSDNYGYTF
TRBV7-7	.	.	TRBJ2-7	TGTGCTAGCAGCTTTCTGGGGAGCTACGAGCAGTACTTC	CASSFLGSYEQYF